Below, 17 T cell receptor beta chains from the same sample are listed, as sequenced in a study of T cells in Graves' hyperthyroidism and ophthalmopathy. What was amplified from RNA transcripts were TCR beta CDR3 regions. First-round RT-PCR targeting the TCR CDR3 was performed with the HTBI primer set. TCRdb processed the multiplex PCR reads anew with MiXCR; each CDR3 protein has one entry. The profile covers about 200,000 distinct CDR3 sequences, with about 15% appearing a single time and over 45% taken by the ten largest. The sample was blood. The receptors here all came from a woman between 45 and 60 years old with Graves' hyperthyroidism.

This clonotype was recorded at least ten times. The chain couples TRBV20-1 to TRBJ1-1, with D possibly matching TRBD1 (5 bases). Germline lookup yields CDR1 DFQATT and CDR2 SNEGSKA (reference sequence). This CDR3 has 13 amino acids. The germline V and J ends were trimmed by 6 bases and 5 bases, with 16 bases remaining between them. The CDR3 region is CSAVHEGTTEAFF. The CDR3 coding sequence is TGCAGTGCGGTCCACGAGGGGACGACTGAAGCTTTCTTT.

This clonotype occurred many times. This chain links TRBV5-1 with TRBJ1-1; D is perhaps TRBD1 (5 bases). The CDR3 spans 14 residues. Germline loops: CDR1 SGHRS, CDR2 YFSETQ. The ends were cut back, 4 bases at V and 1 base at J, with 11 bases in the middle. The CDR3 DNA follows: TGCGCCAGCAGCATGGGACCGACGAACACTGAAGCTTTCTTT. Translation: CASSMGPTNTEAFF.

This clonotype was recorded many times. The rearrangement joins TRBV20-1 to TRBJ2-1; TRBD2 matches 8 bases. CDR1 and CDR2 (germline): DFQATT, SNEGSKA (reference sequence). The CDR3 runs to 16 residues. J was trimmed by 6 bases and V by 3 bases; bases with no gene match: 13. In DNA, the CDR3 is TGCAGTGCTAGTGGTGAACGGACTAGCCCCACCAATGAGCAGTTCTTC. This gives the protein CSASGERTSPTNEQFF.

This clonotype has at least ten counts. The chain combines TRBV27 with TRBJ1-5, with a possible D match to TRBD1 (5 bases). The V gene's germline CDR1 is MNHEY and CDR2 SMNVEV (reference sequence). The CDR3 is made up of 16 amino acids. With 4 bases removed from V and 2 bases from J, the gap between germline ends came to 15 bases. The CDR3 DNA reads as TGTGCCAGCAGTTCTGGGACCTTAGGGGGCAATCAGCCCCAGCATTTT. Translating it yields CASSSGTLGGNQPQHF.

This clonotype appeared many times. The chain links TRBV20-1 to TRBJ2-7, with D possibly being TRBD1 or TRBD2 (5 bases each). The CDR3 consists of 12 residues. The V gene lost 3 bases and the J gene lost 2 bases, with 8 bases spanning the gap. Germline V gene sequence: CDR1 DFQATT, CDR2 SNEGSKA (reference sequence). CDR3 region: CSARGDAYEQYF. Written as DNA, the CDR3 is TGCAGTGCTAGGGGGGACGCCTACGAGCAGTACTTC.

This clonotype was found a few times. V usage is TRBV27 and J usage is TRBJ2-6, with D unresolved. From germline, CDR1 is MNHEY and CDR2 SMNVEV (reference sequence). The CDR3 runs to 15 residues. Trimming shortened V by 2 bases and J by 2 bases, and 7 bases separated the two germline ends. The CDR3 nucleotides read TGTGCCAGCAGTTTAATCAAGACTGGGGCCAACGTCCTGACTTTC. This translates into CASSLIKTGANVLTF.

In its sample, this clonotype was seen many times. This chain connects TRBV28 to TRBJ1-4; D call uncertain. V was cut by 7 bases and J by 7 bases, with 16 bases left in between. Germline V gene lookup returns CDR1 MDHEN and CDR2 SYDVKM. The CDR3 is 14 amino acids. CDR3 protein: CASTTRTSTEKLFF. The CDR3 region has the DNA TGTGCCAGCACCACCCGAACGTCAACTGAAAAACTGTTTTTT. Full variable domain (rest looked up from reference TRBV28 and TRBJ1-4): DVKVTQSSRYLVKRTGEKVFLECVQDMDHENMFWYRQDPGLGLRLIYFSYDVKMKEKGDIPEGYSVSREKKERFSLILESASTNQTSMYLCASTTRTSTEKLFFGSGTQLSVL.

Of note for this clonotype: A much larger clonotype is one base distant, so this may be a read error. The chain employs TRBV27 and TRBJ2-2, with 8 bases lining up with TRBD1. The CDR3 is 14 residues long. Germline V lookup: CDR1 MNHEY, CDR2 SMNVEV (reference sequence). J was trimmed by 3 bases and V by 6 bases; bases with no gene match: 3. CDR3 DNA: TGTGCCAGCAGCTTACAGGGGGACACCGGGGAGCTGTTTTTT. Translation: CASSLQGDTGELFF.

This clonotype was observed many times. J is TRBJ2-7 and V is TRBV12-3 or TRBV12-4; 9 bases map to TRBD1. V was pared by 0 bases and J by 5 bases, with 8 bases of the junction left unmatched. The length of the CDR3 is 16 residues. This CDR3 is CASSLAGTGKVNEQYF. The CDR3 bases are TGTGCCAGCAGTTTAGCCGGGACAGGGAAGGTCAACGAGCAGTACTTC.

This rearrangement joins TRBV20-1 to TRBJ2-4, with TRBD1 matching 8 bases. This CDR3 region has 13 residues. The trim removed 5 bases at V and 9 bases at J, leaving 9 bases unmatched. Germline assignment: CDR1 DFQATT and CDR2 SNEGSKA (reference sequence). The CDR3 protein is CSAVGQGRSIQYF. The CDR3 DNA reads as TGCAGTGCTGTTGGACAGGGTCGTAGCATTCAGTACTTC.

This chain uses TRBV30 with TRBJ2-1, with 7 nucleotides matching TRBD2. CDR1 GTSNPN and CDR2 SVGIG come from the germline V gene (reference sequence). The trim removed 2 bases at V and 5 bases at J, leaving 6 bases unmatched. The CDR3 is 14 residues long. The CDR3 coding sequence is TGTGCCTGGAGTTTCAACAGCGGGGACAATGAGCAGTTCTTC. Translated: CAWSFNSGDNEQFF.

The chain links TRBV6-2 or TRBV6-3 to TRBJ1-1, with a possible D match to TRBD1 (5 bases). The V end was cut by 3 bases, the J end by 4 bases, with 15 bases between. The germline gives CDR1 MNHEY, CDR2 SVGEGT. The CDR3 runs to 15 residues. The CDR3 sequence: CASSYGSGSATEAFF. CDR3 nucleotides: TGTGCCAGCAGTTATGGGTCAGGGTCGGCCACTGAAGCTTTCTTT.

This clonotype showed up many times. J is TRBJ1-5 and V is TRBV12-3 or TRBV12-4; 7 bases match TRBD1. The CDR3 covers 14 residues. V lost 8 bases and J lost 6; bases outside the gene matches: 10. CDR3 sequence: CASVVGGIGQPQHF. CDR3 nucleotides: TGTGCCAGCGTTGTAGGGGGCATCGGTCAGCCCCAGCATTTT.

The table lists this clonotype with many counts. The rearrangement links TRBV27 to TRBJ2-5; 16 bases match TRBD2. In germline, CDR1 is MNHEY, CDR2 SMNVEV (reference sequence). Germline trimming cut 4 bases from V and 1 base from J; bases unmatched to any gene: 6. CDR3 length: 18 residues. The CDR3 reads CASSWSGLAGGIQETQYF. The CDR3, as DNA: TGTGCCAGCAGTTGGTCGGGACTAGCGGGAGGGATCCAAGAGACCCAGTACTTC.

For this clonotype: This may be a read error: a much more frequent sequence differs by one nucleotide. J is TRBJ1-4 and V is TRBV3-1, with a possible D match to TRBD1 (6 bases). Per the germline V gene, CDR1 is LGHDT and CDR2 is YNNKEL (reference sequence). The CDR3 extends over 14 amino acids. In DNA form, the CDR3 reads TGTGCCAGCAGCCAGCCGGGACACGCAGAAAAACTGCTTTTT. This translates into CASSQPGHAEKLLF.

This clonotype was seen many times. The V and J genes are TRBV12-3 or TRBV12-4 and TRBJ1-1; 8 bases agree with TRBD1. This CDR3 has 15 residues. J was trimmed by 3 bases and V by 1 base; bases with no gene match: 4. In nucleotides, the CDR3 is TGTGCCAGCAGTTTAGGGGACAGGAGCTACACTGAAGCTTTCTTT. Protein sequence: CASSLGDRSYTEAFF.

The chain combines TRBV12-3 or TRBV12-4 with TRBJ2-7; 8 bases are shared with TRBD1. With 7 bases clipped from V and 5 bases from J, the junction kept 13 bases outside the gene matches. The CDR3 has 15 residues. CDR3 bases: TGTGCCAGCAACCTCGAGCAGGGGGCCCGGAACGAGCAGTACTTC. Its translation: CASNLEQGARNEQYF.